These T cell receptor beta chains were read from a single sample in a study of regulatory T cells in long-lasting Graves disease. TCRdb redid the calling of the multiplex PCR reads with MiXCR, one entry per CDR3 protein. The data contain almost 350,000 distinct CDR3 sequences, 15% to 20% of them seen just once; the ten biggest clones take up just under 30%. Sequencing used peripheral blood mononuclear cells (PBMCs), obtained when the disease was refractory, from a patient treated with antithyroid drugs. These receptors originate from a female donor with Graves disease. The CDR3 runs from the conserved cysteine through the conserved F or W. Fields, in order: D gene, clone size, V gene, J gene, CDR3 DNA, CDR3 protein. D genes are given only for firm matches. Some rows have no size entry. The others give once, few or many, or a class for an expanded clone.

D: TRBD1; size: few; V: TRBV11-1; J: TRBJ1-1; DNA: TGTGCCAGCAGCCCCCGGACAGGGGGGGTGAACACTGAAGCTTTCTTT; CDR3: CASSPRTGGVNTEAFF
D: TRBD1; size: .; V: TRBV20-1; J: TRBJ1-3; DNA: TGCAGTGCAACCGGGACAGGAACTGGAAACACCATATATTTT; CDR3: CSATGTGTGNTIYF
D: TRBD1; size: many; V: TRBV7-2; J: TRBJ1-1; DNA: TGTGCCAGCAGCAAGGGACAGATCATGAACACTGAAGCTTTCTTT; CDR3: CASSKGQIMNTEAFF
D: TRBD1; size: .; V: TRBV5-6; J: TRBJ2-5; DNA: TGTGCCAGCAGCTTGGGCCGGGACAGGGAATGGGAGACCCAGTACTTC; CDR3: CASSLGRDREWETQYF
D: .; size: many; V: TRBV29-1; J: TRBJ2-7; DNA: TGCAGCGGCGAACTCTACGAGCAGTACTTC; CDR3: CSGELYEQYF
D: .; size: many; V: TRBV7-2; J: TRBJ1-6; DNA: TGTGCCAGCAGCTTGGAGACACCAAATTCACCCCTCCACTTT; CDR3: CASSLETPNSPLHF
D: TRBD2; size: many; V: TRBV2; J: TRBJ2-1; DNA: TGTGCCAGCAAAGAGGCTAGCGGTAATTACAATGAGCAGTTCTTC; CDR3: CASKEASGNYNEQFF
D: .; size: many; V: TRBV6-5; J: TRBJ1-5; DNA: TGTGCCAGCAGTTGGACAGATGGCAATCAGCCCCAGCATTTT; CDR3: CASSWTDGNQPQHF
D: .; size: many; V: TRBV28; J: TRBJ2-6; DNA: TGTGCCAGCAGTGAACAGGGAGCTGGGGCCAACGTCCTGACTTTC; CDR3: CASSEQGAGANVLTF
D: .; size: many; V: TRBV2; J: TRBJ2-5; DNA: TGTGCCAGCAGTGATAGCCAGGGGGGGAAAGAGACCCAGTACTTC; CDR3: CASSDSQGGKETQYF
D: TRBD1; size: .; V: TRBV9; J: TRBJ1-5; DNA: TGTGCCAGCAGCGATCGGATAGGACAGGCTTGTCAGCCCCAGCATTTT; CDR3: CASSDRIGQACQPQHF
D: .; size: many; V: TRBV29-1; J: TRBJ1-1; DNA: TGCAGCGTTGGAGGTGGGGACACTGAAGCTTTCTTT; CDR3: CSVGGGDTEAFF
D: TRBD1; size: many; V: TRBV27; J: TRBJ1-1; DNA: TGTGCCAGCAGTCTTATGCGGCTGGACAGGGGAACTGAAGCTTTCTTT; CDR3: CASSLMRLDRGTEAFF
D: .; size: .; V: TRBV4-1; J: TRBJ2-7; DNA: TGCGCCAGCAGCCAAGTAGCTGTTTCGCAAGGGCAGTACTTC; CDR3: CASSQVAVSQGQYF
D: .; size: few; V: TRBV10-2; J: TRBJ1-1; DNA: TGCGCCAGCAGTATGCAGAGGACTGAAGCTTTCTTT; CDR3: CASSMQRTEAFF
D: TRBD1; size: .; V: TRBV6-1; J: TRBJ1-2; DNA: TGTGCCAGCATCAACAGGGGGGTCTATGGCTACACCTTC; CDR3: CASINRGVYGYTF
D: .; size: .; V: TRBV7-2; J: TRBJ1-1; DNA: TGTGCCAGCAGCTTAGCCCCGTACCCCAACACTGAAGCTTTCTTT; CDR3: CASSLAPYPNTEAFF
D: .; size: few; V: TRBV6-1; J: TRBJ2-5; DNA: TGTGCCAGCAGCGCCGCCCGGGGGTCTCAAGAGACCCAGTACTTC; CDR3: CASSAARGSQETQYF
D: .; size: many; V: TRBV27; J: TRBJ1-1; DNA: TGTGCCAGCAGTTTAACGGGGGCCCCCGCGAACACTGAAGCTTTCTTT; CDR3: CASSLTGAPANTEAFF
D: TRBD2; size: many; V: TRBV3-1; J: TRBJ2-1; DNA: TGTGCCAGCAGCCAAACGGGACTAGCTGTCTACAATGAGCAGTTCTTC; CDR3: CASSQTGLAVYNEQFF
D: .; size: many; V: TRBV11-1; J: TRBJ2-5; DNA: TGTGCCAGCAGTTCACGGTTCAGGGAGGAGACCCAGTACTTC; CDR3: CASSSRFREETQYF
D: .; size: .; V: TRBV19; J: TRBJ1-2; DNA: TGTGCCAGTAGTATAGACAGGGAGGGCTACACCTTC; CDR3: CASSIDREGYTF
D: .; size: .; V: TRBV9; J: TRBJ2-2; DNA: TGTGCCAGCAGCGTAGCTGATTGGACCGGGGAGCTGTTTTTT; CDR3: CASSVADWTGELFF
D: .; size: once; V: TRBV5-4; J: TRBJ1-6; DNA: TGTGCCAGCAGCTTGTATGCCCAGGGAGAATCACCCCTCCACTTT; CDR3: CASSLYAQGESPLHF
D: .; size: many; V: TRBV2; J: TRBJ2-4; DNA: TGTGCCAGCACCTCGAGTAGGGTCTTTCCACTCTTAGCGAAAAACATTCAGTACTTC; CDR3: CASTSSRVFPLLAKNIQYF
D: .; size: many; V: TRBV3-1; J: TRBJ1-1; DNA: TGTGCCAGCAGAACCGGGACAAAGTCGGGTGAAGCTTTCTTT; CDR3: CASRTGTKSGEAFF
D: .; size: many; V: TRBV6-1; J: TRBJ2-4; DNA: TGTGCCAGCAGTACACCCGGGACAAGAGCCAAAAACATTCAGTACTTC; CDR3: CASSTPGTRAKNIQYF
D: .; size: .; V: TRBV7-2; J: TRBJ2-7; DNA: TGTGCCAGCAGCGTAGGAATGGTTACCTACGAGCAGTACTTC; CDR3: CASSVGMVTYEQYF
D: .; size: .; V: TRBV4-1; J: TRBJ2-7; DNA: TGCGCCAGCAGCCAAGAAACACGGGGGCCCTACGAGCAGTACTTC; CDR3: CASSQETRGPYEQYF
D: TRBD2; size: .; V: TRBV5-1; J: TRBJ2-1; DNA: TGCGCCAGCAGCTTGGCCCCTAGCGGGAGGACGTACAATGAGCAGTTCTTC; CDR3: CASSLAPSGRTYNEQFF
D: .; size: many; V: TRBV5-1; J: TRBJ1-1; DNA: TGCGCCAGCAGCTTGGATCGGCGGGAGAACACTGAAGCTTTCTTT; CDR3: CASSLDRRENTEAFF
D: TRBD1; size: few; V: TRBV27; J: TRBJ1-6; DNA: TGTGCCAGCAGTCCTACCGGGACAGGCAATTCACCCCTCCACTTT; CDR3: CASSPTGTGNSPLHF
D: TRBD2; size: .; V: TRBV10-3; J: TRBJ2-5; DNA: TGTGCCATCAGTGATCTACTAGCGGGCGAGACCCAGTACTTC; CDR3: CAISDLLAGETQYF
D: .; size: .; V: TRBV6-2/TRBV6-3; J: TRBJ1-5; DNA: TGTGCCAGAGGGGGAACAGGGTCCCCGCCCCAGCATTTT; CDR3: CARGGTGSPPQHF
D: .; size: .; V: TRBV19; J: TRBJ2-7; DNA: TGTGCCAGTAGCCGGCGAGGTTTCCACGAGCAGTACTTC; CDR3: CASSRRGFHEQYF
D: .; size: few; V: TRBV11-2; J: TRBJ1-1; DNA: TGTGGATCGGGGCCGGTGAACACTGAAGCTTTCTTT; CDR3: CGSGPVNTEAFF
D: .; size: few; V: TRBV18; J: TRBJ2-7; DNA: TGTGCCAGCTCACCACCGGGAAAACCAACGGAGCAGTACTTC; CDR3: CASSPPGKPTEQYF
D: TRBD1; size: .; V: TRBV5-1; J: TRBJ2-7; DNA: TGCGCCAGCAGCCCCCCGACAGGGGGGGCACAGGAGCAGTACTTC; CDR3: CASSPPTGGAQEQYF
D: TRBD2; size: many; V: TRBV7-8; J: TRBJ2-7; DNA: TGTGCCAGCAGCCTCGCGCGGGCCCGGGGGGGCTCCTACGAGCAGTACTTC; CDR3: CASSLARARGGSYEQYF
D: .; size: few; V: TRBV7-3; J: TRBJ1-1; DNA: TGTGCCAGCAGCTCCGACAGGCGCACTGAAGCTTTCTTT; CDR3: CASSSDRRTEAFF
D: TRBD2; size: few; V: TRBV4-1; J: TRBJ2-7; DNA: TGCGCCAGCAGTATCAGCGGGAGCTCCTACGAGCAGTACTTC; CDR3: CASSISGSSYEQYF
D: .; size: .; V: TRBV19; J: TRBJ1-1; DNA: TGTGCCAGTAGTTTGGGGGTGCGCACTGAAGCTTTCTTT; CDR3: CASSLGVRTEAFF
D: TRBD1; size: few; V: TRBV27; J: TRBJ1-5; DNA: TGTGCCAGCAGTTTGACAGGGTTGGATCAGCCCCAGCATTTT; CDR3: CASSLTGLDQPQHF
D: .; size: many; V: TRBV12-3/TRBV12-4; J: TRBJ1-5; DNA: TGTGCCAGCAGTTCGGGTGGGGTTTTCGATCAGCCCCAGCATTTT; CDR3: CASSSGGVFDQPQHF
D: .; size: .; V: TRBV3-1; J: TRBJ1-6; DNA: TGTGCCAGCAGCCGACCTGCGGGATCACCCCTCCACTTT; CDR3: CASSRPAGSPLHF